This is a list of T cell receptor beta chains from one sample in a study of glioma-infiltrating T cells after dendritic cell vaccination. Clones were sequenced by immunoSEQ multiplex PCR, and TCRdb holds only the in-frame ones, with some missing. The table has 99,000 or so clones, 80% seen once. Material: blood, obtained after dendritic cell vaccination. These receptors originate from a human donor with glioblastoma. The CDR3 runs from the conserved cysteine through the conserved F or W. Each record gives: V gene, J gene, clone size, D gene, CDR3 protein, CDR3 DNA. The D gene is left open where the match is weak. Rows give clone size only sometimes, using once, few, many, or a class for an expanded clone.

V: TRBV28
J: TRBJ1-4
size: many
D: TRBD1
CDR3: CASSLGQGFEKLFF
DNA: TGTGCCAGCAGTCTTGGACAGGGATTTGAAAAACTGTTTTTT

V: TRBV7-8
J: TRBJ2-7
size: NA
D: NA
CDR3: CASSSGSGGYSYEQYF
DNA: TGTGCCAGCAGCAGTGGTTCAGGGGGGTACTCCTACGAGCAGTACTTC

V: TRBV6-4
J: TRBJ2-3
size: NA
D: TRBD2
CDR3: CASSESPSGSTDTQYF
DNA: TGTGCCAGCAGTGAATCTCCTAGCGGGAGTACAGATACGCAGTATTTT

V: TRBV6-6
J: TRBJ2-1
size: NA
D: NA
CDR3: CASRLPDSDRNEQFF
DNA: TGTGCCAGCAGGCTACCGGACTCTGACAGGAATGAGCAGTTCTTC

V: TRBV5-1
J: TRBJ1-1
size: once
D: TRBD1
CDR3: CASSKQGMNTEAFF
DNA: TGCGCCAGCAGCAAACAGGGGATGAACACTGAAGCTTTCTTT

V: TRBV2
J: TRBJ1-2
size: NA
D: NA
CDR3: CASLETANYGYTF
DNA: TGTGCCAGCCTCGAGACAGCAAACTATGGCTACACCTTC

V: TRBV30
J: TRBJ1-6
size: NA
D: NA
CDR3: CAWRSIDSSYNSPLHF
DNA: TGTGCCTGGAGGAGCATTGATAGCTCCTATAATTCACCCCTCCACTTT

V: TRBV7-8
J: TRBJ2-5
size: few
D: TRBD1
CDR3: CASSSTPGQGQETQYF
DNA: TGTGCCAGCAGCTCAACCCCGGGACAGGGCCAAGAGACCCAGTACTTC

V: TRBV11-2
J: TRBJ2-7
size: once
D: TRBD1
CDR3: CASSLERQGTEQYF
DNA: TGTGCCAGCAGCTTAGAGAGACAGGGTACCGAGCAGTACTTC

V: TRBV5-1
J: TRBJ2-6
size: few
D: TRBD1
CDR3: CASSFEGAPGANVLTF
DNA: TGCGCCAGCAGCTTCGAGGGGGCGCCCGGGGCCAACGTCCTGACTTTC

V: TRBV7-9
J: TRBJ2-1
size: NA
D: NA
CDR3: CASSFLSNSDGNEQFF
DNA: TGTGCCAGCAGTTTTCTTAGCAACTCTGACGGGAATGAGCAGTTCTTC

V: TRBV5-1
J: TRBJ1-1
size: NA
D: NA
CDR3: CASSLEGQPLEAFF
DNA: TGCGCCAGCAGCTTGGAAGGACAGCCGTTAGAAGCTTTCTTT

V: TRBV5-1
J: TRBJ2-7
size: NA
D: NA
CDR3: CASSFGGQFEQYF
DNA: TGCGCCAGCAGCTTCGGAGGCCAGTTCGAGCAGTACTTC

V: TRBV7-9
J: TRBJ2-7
size: NA
D: TRBD1
CDR3: CASSRTGLNYEQYF
DNA: TGTGCCAGCAGCCGGACAGGGTTAAACTACGAGCAGTACTTC

V: TRBV9
J: TRBJ2-5
size: NA
D: TRBD2
CDR3: CASSEGTSGSWETQYF
DNA: TGTGCCAGCAGCGAAGGGACTAGCGGGAGTTGGGAGACCCAGTACTTC

V: TRBV6-5
J: TRBJ2-2
size: NA
D: TRBD1
CDR3: CASSWTGYTGELFF
DNA: TGTGCCAGCAGTTGGACAGGTTACACCGGGGAGCTGTTTTTT

V: TRBV5-4
J: TRBJ2-3
size: NA
D: NA
CDR3: CASSLGNSDTQYF
DNA: TGTGCCAGCAGCTTGGGTAATTCGGATACGCAGTATTTT

V: TRBV6-5
J: TRBJ2-1
size: NA
D: TRBD2
CDR3: CASIRTSGGFNEQFF
DNA: TGTGCCAGCATCCGAACTAGCGGGGGATTCAATGAGCAGTTCTTC

V: TRBV9
J: TRBJ2-7
size: NA
D: NA
CDR3: CASSVASFSYEQYF
DNA: TGTGCCAGCAGCGTAGCCTCCTTCTCCTACGAGCAGTACTTC

V: TRBV5-1
J: TRBJ1-2
size: NA
D: NA
CDR3: CASSLEGDYYGYTF
DNA: TGCGCCAGCAGCTTGGAAGGGGATTACTATGGCTACACCTTC

V: TRBV5-1
J: TRBJ1-2
size: NA
D: TRBD1
CDR3: CASSPGQGAHGYTF
DNA: TGCGCCAGCAGCCCTGGACAGGGGGCCCATGGCTACACCTTC

V: TRBV14
J: TRBJ2-7
size: NA
D: NA
CDR3: CASSQTGVYEQYF
DNA: TGTGCCAGCAGCCAAACGGGAGTCTACGAGCAGTACTTC

V: TRBV7-8
J: TRBJ2-1
size: NA
D: TRBD2
CDR3: CASSPIAGGPLGKQFF
DNA: TGTGCCAGCAGCCCGATAGCGGGGGGGCCCTTAGGGAAGCAGTTCTTC

V: TRBV5-1
J: TRBJ2-7
size: NA
D: NA
CDR3: CASSLAVGRVSYEQYF
DNA: TGCGCCAGCAGCTTGGCAGTTGGCAGGGTCTCCTACGAGCAGTACTTC

V: TRBV9
J: TRBJ2-2
size: NA
D: TRBD1
CDR3: CASSVEGGYFTGELFF
DNA: TGTGCCAGCAGCGTAGAAGGGGGCTACTTCACCGGGGAGCTGTTTTTT

V: TRBV6-9
J: TRBJ1-5
size: NA
D: TRBD1
CDR3: CASSSPDRWDQPQHF
DNA: TGTGCCAGCAGTTCCCCGGACAGGTGGGATCAGCCCCAGCATTTT

V: TRBV19
J: TRBJ1-2
size: NA
D: TRBD1
CDR3: CASTPGTGRAYGYTF
DNA: TGTGCCAGTACCCCTGGGACAGGGAGAGCCTATGGCTACACCTTC

V: TRBV30
J: TRBJ1-4
size: NA
D: NA
CDR3: CAWSVWGEEKLFF
DNA: TGTGCCTGGAGTGTGTGGGGGGAGGAAAAACTGTTTTTT

V: TRBV11-3
J: TRBJ2-3
size: NA
D: TRBD2
CDR3: CASSLGSDSGGAVDTQYF
DNA: TGTGCCAGCAGCTTAGGTTCGGATAGCGGGGGGGCCGTAGATACGCAGTATTTT

V: TRBV7-8
J: TRBJ1-3
size: NA
D: TRBD1
CDR3: CASTLGQGNTIYF
DNA: TGTGCCAGCACCCTCGGACAGGGGAACACCATATATTTT

V: TRBV5-1
J: TRBJ1-2
size: once
D: TRBD1
CDR3: CASSQTRDRGIGDGYTF
DNA: TGCGCCAGCAGCCAAACTCGGGACAGGGGGATAGGGGATGGCTACACCTTC

V: TRBV7-8
J: TRBJ1-1
size: NA
D: NA
CDR3: CASSLYGRGGNTEAFF
DNA: TGTGCCAGCAGCTTATACGGACGCGGAGGGAACACTGAAGCTTTCTTT

V: TRBV7-8
J: TRBJ1-5
size: NA
D: TRBD1
CDR3: CASSLTRTGGLSNQPQHF
DNA: TGTGCCAGCAGCCTCACCCGGACAGGGGGCCTTAGCAATCAGCCCCAGCATTTT

V: TRBV19
J: TRBJ2-5
size: NA
D: TRBD1
CDR3: CASSLTGAPFQETQYF
DNA: TGTGCCAGTAGCCTCACAGGGGCCCCCTTCCAAGAGACCCAGTACTTC

V: TRBV5-1
J: TRBJ2-3
size: NA
D: TRBD2
CDR3: CASSNGGAGNTQYF
DNA: TGCGCCAGCAGCAACGGGGGGGCGGGGAATACGCAGTATTTT

V: TRBV10-2
J: TRBJ1-1
size: few
D: TRBD1
CDR3: CASSESPGTGPTEAFF
DNA: TGCGCCAGCAGTGAGTCCCCTGGGACAGGACCAACTGAAGCTTTCTTT

V: TRBV7-6
J: TRBJ2-2
size: NA
D: NA
CDR3: CASSLLGTGELFF
DNA: TGTGCCAGCAGCTTACTCGGGACCGGGGAGCTGTTTTTT

V: TRBV30
J: TRBJ1-2
size: NA
D: NA
CDR3: CAWSAPPGGKYGYTF
DNA: TGTGCCTGGAGTGCTCCCCCGGGTGGTAAATATGGCTACACCTTC

V: TRBV10-3
J: TRBJ2-5
size: NA
D: TRBD2
CDR3: CAISDPGRSVETQYF
DNA: TGTGCCATCAGTGATCCCGGGAGGTCGGTGGAGACCCAGTACTTC

V: TRBV7-2
J: TRBJ1-3
size: NA
D: NA
CDR3: CASSLDWGPGNTIYF
DNA: TGTGCCAGCAGCTTAGATTGGGGGCCGGGAAACACCATATATTTT

V: TRBV27
J: TRBJ1-4
size: NA
D: TRBD1
CDR3: CASSPRTGDEKLFF
DNA: TGTGCCAGCAGTCCGCGGACAGGGGATGAAAAACTGTTTTTT

V: TRBV10-3
J: TRBJ2-3
size: NA
D: TRBD2
CDR3: CAIGSPSGSTDTQYF
DNA: TGTGCCATCGGATCTCCTAGCGGTAGCACAGATACGCAGTATTTT

V: TRBV6-5
J: TRBJ2-2
size: NA
D: NA
CDR3: CASSYSRDTGELFF
DNA: TGTGCCAGCAGTTACTCGCGGGACACCGGGGAGCTGTTTTTT

V: TRBV27
J: TRBJ2-3
size: once
D: TRBD2
CDR3: CASSLEVREGLLYTQYF
DNA: TGTGCCAGCAGTTTAGAGGTGCGGGAGGGCTTGCTATATACGCAGTATTTT

V: TRBV6-5
J: TRBJ1-1
size: NA
D: NA
CDR3: CASRMDFNTEAFF
DNA: TGTGCCAGCAGGATGGACTTTAACACTGAAGCTTTCTTT

V: TRBV2
J: TRBJ2-7
size: NA
D: TRBD2
CDR3: CASSGIGTSGDYEQYF
DNA: TGTGCCAGCAGTGGGATTGGGACTAGCGGAGATTACGAGCAGTACTTC

V: TRBV5-1
J: TRBJ1-2
size: once
D: NA
CDR3: CASSLDGASVGYTF
DNA: TGCGCCAGCAGCTTGGACGGAGCATCCGTTGGCTACACCTTC